This TCR beta chain was sequenced during a study of T cells expressing NK-cell markers. Reprocessing the 5' RACE reads, TCRdb reports a single entry for every CDR3 protein and omits DNA. The ten most abundant clones cover over 1.1% of a sample with about 460,000 distinct CDR3 sequences. The CDR3 runs 14 residues. The clonotype originates from a woman between 50 and 59 years old in good health. Sample: blood T cells: a sorted CD56 or NKG2C T cell subset, CD4+ or CD8+ T cells, or bulk PBMC T cells (not recorded which). V is TRBV12-3 or TRBV12-4 and J is TRBJ2-3. The CDR3 loop reads CASSFRTSSDTQYF.